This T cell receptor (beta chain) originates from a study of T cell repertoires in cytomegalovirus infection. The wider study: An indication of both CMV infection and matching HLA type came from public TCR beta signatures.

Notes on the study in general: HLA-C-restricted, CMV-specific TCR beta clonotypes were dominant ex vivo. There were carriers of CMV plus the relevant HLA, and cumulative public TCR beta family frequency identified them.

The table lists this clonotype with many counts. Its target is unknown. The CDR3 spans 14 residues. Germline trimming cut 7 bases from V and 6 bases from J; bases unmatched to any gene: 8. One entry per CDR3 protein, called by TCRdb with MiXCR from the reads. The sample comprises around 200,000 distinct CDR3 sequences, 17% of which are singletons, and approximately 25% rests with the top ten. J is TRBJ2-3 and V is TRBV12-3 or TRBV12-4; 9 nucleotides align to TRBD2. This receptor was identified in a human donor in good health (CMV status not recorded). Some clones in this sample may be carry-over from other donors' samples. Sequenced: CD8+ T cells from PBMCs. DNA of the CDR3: TGTGCCAGCATCGCAGGGACTAGCAGCGATACGCAGTATTTT. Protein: CASIAGTSSDTQYF.